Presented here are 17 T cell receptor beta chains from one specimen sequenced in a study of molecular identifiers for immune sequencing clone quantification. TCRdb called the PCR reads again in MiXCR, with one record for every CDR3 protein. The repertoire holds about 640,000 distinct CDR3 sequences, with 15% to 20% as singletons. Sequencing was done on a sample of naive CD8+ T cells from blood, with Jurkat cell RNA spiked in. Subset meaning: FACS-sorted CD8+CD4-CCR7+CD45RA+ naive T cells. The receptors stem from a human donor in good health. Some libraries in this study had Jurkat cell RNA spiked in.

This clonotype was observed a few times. The CDR3 here is CASSVEGLSEQYF. As DNA, the CDR3 is TGTGCCAGCAGCGTAGAGGGTTTGAGCGAGCAGTACTTC. The chain combines TRBV9 with TRBJ2-7, with no clear D. V lost 0 bases and J 6 bases, leaving 10 bases between the germline ends. The CDR3 extends over 13 amino acids. Germline CDR1 and CDR2: SGDLS and YYNGEE.

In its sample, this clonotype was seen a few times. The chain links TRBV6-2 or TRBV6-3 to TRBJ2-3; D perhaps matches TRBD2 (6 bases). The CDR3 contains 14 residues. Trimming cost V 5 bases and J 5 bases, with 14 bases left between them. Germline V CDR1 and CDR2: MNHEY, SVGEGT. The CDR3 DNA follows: TGTGCCAGCAGTGGGCTAGCCGGGGGAGATACGCAGTATTTT. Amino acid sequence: CASSGLAGGDTQYF.

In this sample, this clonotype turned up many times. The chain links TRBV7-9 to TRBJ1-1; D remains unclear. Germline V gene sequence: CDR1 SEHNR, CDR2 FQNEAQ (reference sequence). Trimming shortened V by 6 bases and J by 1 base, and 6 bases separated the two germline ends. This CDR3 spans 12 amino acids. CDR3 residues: CASRDPNTEAFF. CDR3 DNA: TGTGCCAGCAGGGACCCGAACACTGAAGCTTTCTTT.

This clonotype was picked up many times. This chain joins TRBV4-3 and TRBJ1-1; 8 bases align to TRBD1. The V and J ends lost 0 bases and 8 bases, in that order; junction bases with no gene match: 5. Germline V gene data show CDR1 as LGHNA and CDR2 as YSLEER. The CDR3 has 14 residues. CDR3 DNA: TGCGCCAGCAGCCAAGAACAGGGGGGCGACGAAGCTTTCTTT. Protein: CASSQEQGGDEAFF.

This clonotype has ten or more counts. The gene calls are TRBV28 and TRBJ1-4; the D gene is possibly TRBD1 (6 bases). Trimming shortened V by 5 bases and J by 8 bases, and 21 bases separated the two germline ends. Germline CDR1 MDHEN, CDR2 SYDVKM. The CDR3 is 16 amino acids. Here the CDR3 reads CASSPPGAIPGEKLFF. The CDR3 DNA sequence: TGTGCCAGCAGTCCCCCAGGGGCCATCCCCGGGGAAAAACTGTTTTTT.

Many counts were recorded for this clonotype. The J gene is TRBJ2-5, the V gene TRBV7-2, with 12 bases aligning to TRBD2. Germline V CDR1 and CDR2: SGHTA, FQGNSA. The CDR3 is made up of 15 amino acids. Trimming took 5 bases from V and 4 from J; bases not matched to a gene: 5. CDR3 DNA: TGTGCCAGCAGCATCCTGGGACTAGCGGGAGAGACCCAGTACTTC. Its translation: CASSILGLAGETQYF.

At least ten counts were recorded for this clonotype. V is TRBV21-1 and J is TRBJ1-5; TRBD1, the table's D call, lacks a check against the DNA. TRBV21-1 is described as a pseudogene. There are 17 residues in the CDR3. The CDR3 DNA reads TGTGCCAGCAGCAAAGCCGGGACACCTTTTAGCAATCAGCCCCAGCATTTT. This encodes CASSKAGTPFSNQPQHF.

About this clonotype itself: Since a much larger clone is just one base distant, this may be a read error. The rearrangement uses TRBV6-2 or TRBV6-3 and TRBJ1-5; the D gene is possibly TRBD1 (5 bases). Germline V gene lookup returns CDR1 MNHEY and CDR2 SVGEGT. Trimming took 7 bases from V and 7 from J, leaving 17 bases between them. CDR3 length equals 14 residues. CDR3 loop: CASNGGGVIQPQHF. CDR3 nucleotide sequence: TGTGCCAGCAACGGGGGGGGGGTTATACAGCCCCAGCATTTT.

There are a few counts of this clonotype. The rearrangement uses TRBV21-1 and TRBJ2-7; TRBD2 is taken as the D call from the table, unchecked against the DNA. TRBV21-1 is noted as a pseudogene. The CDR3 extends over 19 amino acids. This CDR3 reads CASSKGKQMSVAGNYEQYF. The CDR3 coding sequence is TGTGCCAGCAGCAAAGGGAAGCAAATGTCGGTAGCGGGCAACTACGAGCAGTACTTC.

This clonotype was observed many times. The CDR3 DNA is TGTGCCAGCAGCCACTCGGAACAGGGACCCTACGAGCAGTACTTC. This gives the protein CASSHSEQGPYEQYF. The chain uses TRBV5-6 and TRBJ2-7, with D perhaps TRBD1 (6 bases). V was pared by 4 bases and J by 2 bases, with 16 bases between. CDR3 size: 15 residues. The germline CDR1 and CDR2 sequences are SGHDT and YYEEEE.

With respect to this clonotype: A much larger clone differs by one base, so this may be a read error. CDR3 region: CASSLKTVNSPLHF. CDR3 sequence (DNA): TGTGCCAGCAGCTTGAAGACGGTAAATTCACCCCTCCACTTT. The chain uses TRBV7-9 and TRBJ1-6; D remains unclear. Trimming left V 3 bases short and J 7 bases short, with 10 bases between. The CDR3 covers 14 residues. Looked up from germline, CDR1 is SEHNR and CDR2 is FQNEAQ (reference sequence).

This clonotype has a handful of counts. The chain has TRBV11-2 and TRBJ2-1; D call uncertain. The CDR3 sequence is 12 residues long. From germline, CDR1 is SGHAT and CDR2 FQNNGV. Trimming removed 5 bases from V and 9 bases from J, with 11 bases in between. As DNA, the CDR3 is TGTGCCAGCAGCCTTGATGGGTTTGAGCAGTTCTTC. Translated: CASSLDGFEQFF.

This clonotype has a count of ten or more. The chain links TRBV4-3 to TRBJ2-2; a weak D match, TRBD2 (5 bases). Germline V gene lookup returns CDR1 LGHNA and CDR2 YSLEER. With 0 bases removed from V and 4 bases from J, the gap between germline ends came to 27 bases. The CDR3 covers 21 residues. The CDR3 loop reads CASSQETERSRYFIGTGELFF. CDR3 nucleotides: TGCGCCAGCAGCCAAGAGACGGAGCGGAGCAGATATTTCATCGGCACCGGGGAGCTGTTTTTT.

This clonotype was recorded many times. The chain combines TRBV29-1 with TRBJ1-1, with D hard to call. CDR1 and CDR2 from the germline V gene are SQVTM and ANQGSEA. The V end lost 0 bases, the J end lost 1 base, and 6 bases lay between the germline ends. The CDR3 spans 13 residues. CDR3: CSVEDQGNTEAFF. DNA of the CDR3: TGCAGCGTTGAAGATCAAGGGAACACTGAAGCTTTCTTT.

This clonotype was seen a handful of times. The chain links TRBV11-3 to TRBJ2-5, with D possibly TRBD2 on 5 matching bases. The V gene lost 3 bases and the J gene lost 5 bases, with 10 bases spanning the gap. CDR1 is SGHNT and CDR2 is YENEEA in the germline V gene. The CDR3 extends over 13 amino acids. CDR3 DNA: TGTGCCAGCAGCTTTCGGGGATCCGAGACCCAGTACTTC. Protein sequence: CASSFRGSETQYF.

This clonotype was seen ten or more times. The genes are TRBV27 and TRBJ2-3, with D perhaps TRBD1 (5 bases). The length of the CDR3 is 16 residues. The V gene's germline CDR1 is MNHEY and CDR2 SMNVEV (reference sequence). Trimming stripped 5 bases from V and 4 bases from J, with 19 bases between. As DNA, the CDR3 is TGTGCCAGCAGTCAGAGAGTCTTAAGGGGCTCAGATACGCAGTATTTT. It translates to CASSQRVLRGSDTQYF.

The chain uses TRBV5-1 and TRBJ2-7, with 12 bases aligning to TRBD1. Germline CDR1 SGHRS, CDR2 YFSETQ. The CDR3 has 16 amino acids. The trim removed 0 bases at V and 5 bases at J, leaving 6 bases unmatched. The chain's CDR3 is CASSLDGTGGTDEQYF. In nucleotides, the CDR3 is TGCGCCAGCAGCTTGGACGGGACAGGGGGCACAGACGAGCAGTACTTC.